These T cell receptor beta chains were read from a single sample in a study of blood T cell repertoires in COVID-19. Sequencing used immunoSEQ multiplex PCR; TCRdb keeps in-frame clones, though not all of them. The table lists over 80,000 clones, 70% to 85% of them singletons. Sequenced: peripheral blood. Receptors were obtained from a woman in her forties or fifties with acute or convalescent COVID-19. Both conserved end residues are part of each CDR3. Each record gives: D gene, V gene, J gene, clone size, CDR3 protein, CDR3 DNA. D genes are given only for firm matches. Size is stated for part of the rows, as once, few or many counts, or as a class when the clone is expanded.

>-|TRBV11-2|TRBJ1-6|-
CASSLELGSPLHF
TGTGCCAGCAGCTTGGAACTAGGTTCACCCCTCCACTTT
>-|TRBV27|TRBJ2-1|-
CASSPALAEQFF
TGTGCCAGCAGTCCCGCTCTAGCAGAGCAGTTCTTC
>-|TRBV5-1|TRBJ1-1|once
CASSLVGVTTEAFF
TGCGCCAGCAGCTTGGTCGGGGTGACGACTGAAGCTTTCTTT
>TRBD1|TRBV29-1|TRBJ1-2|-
CSVEDRDYGYTF
TGCAGCGTTGAGGACAGGGACTATGGCTACACCTTC
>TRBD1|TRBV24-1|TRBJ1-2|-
CATSDWGKTGNYGYTF
TGTGCCACCAGTGATTGGGGAAAGACAGGGAACTATGGCTACACCTTC
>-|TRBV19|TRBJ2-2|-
CASSIGAGGGTGELFF
TGTGCCAGTAGTATAGGTGCAGGGGGAGGCACCGGGGAGCTGTTTTTT
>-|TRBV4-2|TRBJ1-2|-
CASSQDRNSNYGYTF
TGTGCCAGCAGCCAAGACCGCAACTCTAACTATGGCTACACCTTC
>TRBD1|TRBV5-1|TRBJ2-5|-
CASSLTGTDKETQYF
TGCGCCAGCAGCTTAACCGGGACAGATAAAGAGACCCAGTACTTC
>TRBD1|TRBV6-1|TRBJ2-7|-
CASSDGTGGLSYEQYF
TGTGCCAGCAGTGATGGGACAGGGGGTCTTTCCTACGAGCAGTACTTC
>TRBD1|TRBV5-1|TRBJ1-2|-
CASSRTGLNYGYTF
TGCGCCAGCAGCAGGACAGGGTTAAACTATGGCTACACCTTC
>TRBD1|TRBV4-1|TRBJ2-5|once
CASSQTDRERETQYF
TGCGCCAGCAGCCAAACCGACAGGGAGAGAGAGACCCAGTACTTC
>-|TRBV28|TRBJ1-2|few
CASIPSSAGAYGYTF
TGTGCCAGCATTCCCTCTTCCGCAGGGGCCTATGGCTACACCTTC
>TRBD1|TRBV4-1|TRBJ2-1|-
CASSQDRNSGTGQFF
TGCGCCAGCAGCCAAGATCGGAACTCCGGGACAGGGCAGTTCTTC
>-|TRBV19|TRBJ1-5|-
CASSPTVSNQPQHF
TGTGCCAGTAGTCCAACTGTAAGCAATCAGCCCCAGCATTTT
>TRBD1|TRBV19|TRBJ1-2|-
CASIEGTGFNYGYTF
TGTGCCAGTATTGAAGGGACAGGGTTTAACTATGGCTACACCTTC
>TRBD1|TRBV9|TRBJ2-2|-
CASSPRQGTKGELFF
TGTGCCAGCAGCCCTAGACAGGGGACGAAGGGGGAGCTGTTTTTT
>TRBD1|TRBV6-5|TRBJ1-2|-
CASRSGTGGDGYTF
TGTGCCAGCAGGTCCGGGACAGGGGGTGATGGCTACACCTTC
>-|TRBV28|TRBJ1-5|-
CASHSRGTTNQPQHF
TGTGCCAGCCACAGTAGGGGGACGACTAATCAGCCCCAGCATTTT
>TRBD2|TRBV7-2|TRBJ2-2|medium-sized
CASSVGGANTGELFF
TGTGCCAGCAGCGTCGGGGGGGCCAACACCGGGGAGCTGTTTTTT
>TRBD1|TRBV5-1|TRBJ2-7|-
CASSLGQGVTYEQYF
TGCGCCAGCAGCTTGGGGCAGGGGGTGACCTACGAGCAGTACTTC
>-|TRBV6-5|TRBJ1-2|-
CASRGGASGYGYTF
TGTGCCAGCAGGGGAGGCGCGAGTGGCTATGGCTACACCTTC
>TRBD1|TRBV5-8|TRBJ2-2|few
CASSSQGAWTGELFF
TGTGCCAGCAGCTCCCAGGGGGCTTGGACCGGGGAGCTGTTTTTT
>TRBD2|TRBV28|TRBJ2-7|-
CASSDGTSGVYEQYF
TGTGCCAGCAGTGACGGGACTAGCGGGGTCTACGAGCAGTACTTC